This TCR beta chain was sequenced for a study of PD-1 blockade in classical Hodgkin lymphoma. For the study at large: A 3 mg/kg intravenous dose of nivolumab was received by patients every 2 weeks.

The CDR3 runs 15 residues. The V end lost 0 bases, the J end lost 4 bases, and 11 bases lay between the germline ends. Germline values: CDR1 MGHRA, CDR2 YSYEKL. By proportion, this clone is medium-sized. Antigen: not known. Measured with immunoSEQ multiplex PCR; TCRdb has only the in-frame clones, and not every one. The sample has over 10,000 clones; roughly 86% are singletons. General observations from the study: In CD4+ cells, TCR diversity went up significantly by C4D1, but in CD8+ cells it did not.

Following autologous stem cell transplantation, relapse occurred in every patient, and exposure to brentuximab vedotin varied. The sample in question was peripheral blood mononuclear cells (PBMCs), obtained at baseline. The clonotype was recovered from a human donor with classical Hodgkin lymphoma. This chain links TRBV4-1 with TRBJ2-3; D is unresolved. The CDR3: CASSQDVGPADTQYF. For the CDR3, the DNA is TGCGCCAGCAGCCAAGATGTCGGCCCGGCAGATACGCAGTATTTT.